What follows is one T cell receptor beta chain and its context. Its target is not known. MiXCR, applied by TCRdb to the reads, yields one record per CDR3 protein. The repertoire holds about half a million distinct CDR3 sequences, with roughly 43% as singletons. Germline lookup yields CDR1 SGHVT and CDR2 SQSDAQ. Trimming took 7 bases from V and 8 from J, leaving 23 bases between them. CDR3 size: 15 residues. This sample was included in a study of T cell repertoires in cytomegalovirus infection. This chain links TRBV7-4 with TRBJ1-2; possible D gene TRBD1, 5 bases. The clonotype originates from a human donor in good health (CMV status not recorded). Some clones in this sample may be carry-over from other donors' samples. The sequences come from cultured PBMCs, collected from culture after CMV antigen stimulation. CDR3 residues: CASTQRVEAGRGYTF. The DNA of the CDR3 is TGTGCCAGCACCCAAAGGGTAGAGGCGGGACGGGGCTACACCTTC.